The 19 T cell receptor beta chains below all came from one sample that was sequenced in a study of cytomegalovirus exposure and HLA in healthy donors. The primer mix had 60 Vbeta and 13 Jbeta primers. TCRdb keeps only in-frame clones here, not all; method: immunoSEQ multiplex PCR. The table includes approximately 200,000 clones, around 78% detected once. Input material: PBMCs. The source is a man younger than 45 in good health and CMV-seronegative.

This sequence joins TRBV28 and TRBJ1-2; the match to TRBD1 covers 9 bases. Unmatched junction bases numbered 9, after V lost 4 bases and J lost 0 bases. The germline V gene encodes CDR1 MDHEN and CDR2 SYDVKM. This CDR3 region has 17 residues. The CDR3, as DNA: TGTGCCAGCAGTTACCTGGGGACAGGGCCTTCTAACTATGGCTACACCTTC. It translates to CASSYLGTGPSNYGYTF.

As DNA, the CDR3 is TGCGCCAGCAGTGAACGGGGGATCCGAACGTCGGAAGCTTTCTTT. This codes for CASSERGIRTSEAFF. The genes are TRBV10-1 and TRBJ1-1, with D possibly matching TRBD1 (5 bases). This CDR3 spans 15 amino acids. V dropped 3 bases and J dropped 8 bases, with 19 bases sitting between them. CDR1 and CDR2 from the germline V gene are WNHNN and SYGVQD (reference sequence).

In DNA form, the CDR3 reads TGTGCCAGTAGTACTGGCAGGCTCATGAACACTGAAGCTTTCTTT. It codes for CASSTGRLMNTEAFF. The gene calls are TRBV19 and TRBJ1-1; D call uncertain. The germline CDR1 and CDR2 sequences are LNHDA and SQIVND (reference sequence). CDR3 length: 15 residues. V was shortened by 4 bases and J by 0 bases, with 12 bases between the two germline ends.

J is TRBJ1-1 and V is TRBV28; D call uncertain. CDR1 is MDHEN and CDR2 is SYDVKM in the germline V gene. The CDR3 extends over 11 amino acids. The V gene lost 7 bases and the J gene lost 2 bases, with 5 bases spanning the gap. CDR3 DNA: TGTGCCAGCAACTTTAACACTGAAGCTTTCTTT. This sequence encodes CASNFNTEAFF.

The chain has TRBV19 and TRBJ1-2, with 7 bases aligning to TRBD1. V lost 4 bases, J lost 7 bases, and 9 bases stayed unmatched. In germline, CDR1 is LNHDA, CDR2 SQIVND (reference sequence). The CDR3 has 14 residues. CDR3 region: CASSTTDRVGGYTF. In DNA, the CDR3 is TGTGCCAGTAGTACCACAGACAGGGTTGGTGGCTACACCTTC.

The V gene is TRBV7-7, the J gene TRBJ1-4; D gene ambiguous. Trimming pared 5 bases from V and 0 bases from J, leaving 10 bases between. The V gene's germline CDR1 is SSHAT and CDR2 FNYEAQ (reference sequence). The CDR3 length is 15 residues. CDR3 coding DNA: TGTGCCAGCAGCGCCAGTCCTGCAACTAATGAAAAACTGTTTTTT. This encodes CASSASPATNEKLFF.

The V call is TRBV19, the J call TRBJ2-3; D not certain. This CDR3 region has 11 residues. V was clipped by 5 bases and J by 3 bases, with 3 bases between them. The germline V gene encodes CDR1 LNHDA and CDR2 SQIVND (reference sequence). CDR3 loop: CASSLTDTQYF. CDR3 coding DNA: TGTGCCAGTAGTCTAACAGATACGCAGTATTTT.

Concerning this clone itself: The junction departs from the called germline gene at one end, perhaps through a read error. This chain joins TRBV7-9 and TRBJ1-5; D is possibly TRBD1 (6 bases). The CDR3 spans 13 residues. Germline assignment: CDR1 SEHNR and CDR2 FQNEAQ (reference sequence). CDR3 protein: CSSSLGGAQPQHF. In nucleotides, the CDR3 is TGTTCCAGCAGCTTGGGGGGGGCTCAGCCCCAGCATTTT.

This sequence joins TRBV2 and TRBJ1-2; D unclear. Deletions cut 6 bases from V and 3 bases from J, with 11 bases between. Germline V gene lookup returns CDR1 SNHLY and CDR2 FYNNEI. The CDR3 covers 13 residues. The CDR3: CASSQGGYYGYTF. In nucleotides, the CDR3 is TGTGCCAGCAGCCAAGGCGGGTACTATGGCTACACCTTC.

This CDR3 reads CSVEESGTGRDYEQYF. As DNA, the CDR3 is TGCAGCGTTGAAGAATCGGGGACAGGGAGGGATTACGAGCAGTACTTC. This chain joins TRBV29-1 and TRBJ2-7; 9 bases map to TRBD1. In germline, CDR1 is SQVTM, CDR2 ANQGSEA. The CDR3 runs to 16 residues. The V and J ends lost 0 bases and 4 bases, in that order; junction bases with no gene match: 10.

The J gene is TRBJ2-3, the V gene TRBV6-1, with D possibly being TRBD2 (5 bases). Germline CDR1 is MNHNS and CDR2 is SASEGT. The CDR3 runs to 15 residues. V was shortened by 4 bases and J by 4 bases, with 15 bases between the two germline ends. CDR3 in amino acids: CASSATLASSDTQYF. The CDR3 coding sequence is TGTGCCAGCAGTGCCACCCTAGCTAGTTCAGATACGCAGTATTTT.

The chain couples TRBV25-1 to TRBJ1-2; 7 bases fit TRBD1. Germline loops: CDR1 MGHDK, CDR2 SYGVNS. The CDR3 length is 13 residues. V gave up 3 bases and J gave up 4 bases; unmatched junction bases: 2. For the CDR3, the DNA is TGTGCCAGCAGTGAGACAGGGTCCTATGGCTACACCTTC. Its protein is CASSETGSYGYTF.

The chain has TRBV4-1 and TRBJ2-3; 13 bases agree with TRBD2. V dropped 2 bases and J dropped 2; count of bases not matched to a gene: 10. Germline CDR1 reads MGHRA; CDR2 reads YSYEKL. CDR3 length: 19 residues. The CDR3 sequence is CASSQRTSGSTLFTDTQYF. CDR3 nucleotide sequence: TGCGCCAGCAGCCAACGGACTAGCGGGAGTACCCTTTTCACAGATACGCAGTATTTT.

The chain combines TRBV2 with TRBJ2-7, with 8 bases that match TRBD2. Germline CDR1 is SNHLY and CDR2 is FYNNEI. V lost 6 bases, J lost 5 bases, and 6 bases stayed unmatched. The CDR3 totals 13 residues. The CDR3 region has the DNA TGTGCCAGCAGGGAGCGGGAGAACAACGAGCAGTACTTC. The encoded protein is CASRERENNEQYF.

V gene TRBV25-1 combines with J gene TRBJ2-4; 7 bases align to TRBD2. J was trimmed by 3 bases and V by 2 bases; bases with no gene match: 10. CDR1 is MGHDK, CDR2 SYGVNS, per germline. The CDR3 is made up of 17 amino acids. Here the CDR3 reads CASSEGGGETGKNIQYF. CDR3 coding DNA: TGTGCCAGCAGTGAAGGGGGAGGGGAAACGGGCAAAAACATTCAGTACTTC.

The genes are TRBV2 and TRBJ1-2; 9 positions agree with TRBD1. In germline, CDR1 is SNHLY, CDR2 FYNNEI. This CDR3 has 14 residues. V was pared by 8 bases and J by 3 bases, with 7 bases of the junction left unmatched. The CDR3 DNA sequence: TGTGCCAGCGCGCGGACAGGGGTCGACTATGGCTACACCTTC. This translates into CASARTGVDYGYTF.

The rearrangement links TRBV18 to TRBJ1-1, with D hard to call. V lost 11 bases and J 2 bases, leaving 15 bases between the germline ends. This CDR3 spans 13 amino acids. The germline gives CDR1 KGHSH, CDR2 LQKENI. In DNA form, the CDR3 reads TGTGCCGTAGGACTCAGGTCAAACACTGAAGCTTTCTTT. This codes for CAVGLRSNTEAFF.

This chain uses TRBV7-9 with TRBJ2-1, with a tentative D call TRBD1 (5 bases). CDR1 is SEHNR and CDR2 is FQNEAQ in the germline V gene (reference sequence). This CDR3 spans 16 amino acids. V lost 2 bases to trimming and J lost 1 base, with 12 bases between them. The CDR3: CASSLPRGQSYNEQFF. CDR3 coding DNA: TGTGCCAGCAGCTTACCTAGGGGTCAATCCTACAATGAGCAGTTCTTC.

V and J are TRBV7-9 and TRBJ2-5, with TRBD1 matching over 7 bases. The germline CDR1 and CDR2 sequences are SEHNR and FQNEAQ (reference sequence). The V gene end was trimmed by 6 bases and the J gene end by 5 bases; junction bases not matched to a gene: 6. The CDR3 loop spans 13 amino acids. The CDR3 loop is CASRPHRGETQYF. The CDR3 DNA reads TGTGCCAGCAGACCCCACAGGGGTGAGACCCAGTACTTC.